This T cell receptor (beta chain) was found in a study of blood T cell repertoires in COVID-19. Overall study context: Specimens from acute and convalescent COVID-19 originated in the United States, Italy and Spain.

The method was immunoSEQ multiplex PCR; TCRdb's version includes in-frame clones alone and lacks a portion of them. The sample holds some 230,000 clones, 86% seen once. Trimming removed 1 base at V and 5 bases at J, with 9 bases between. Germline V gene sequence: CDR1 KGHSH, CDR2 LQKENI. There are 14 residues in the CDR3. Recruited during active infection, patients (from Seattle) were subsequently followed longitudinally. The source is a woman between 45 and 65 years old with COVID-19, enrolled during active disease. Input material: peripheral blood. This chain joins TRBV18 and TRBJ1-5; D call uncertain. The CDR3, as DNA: TGTGCCAGCTCACCACGGGCAGGCGATCAGCCCCAGCATTTT. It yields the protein CASSPRAGDQPQHF.